This TCR beta chain was recorded in a study of identical twins. TCRdb passed the 5' RACE reads through MiXCR, listing each CDR3 protein once. This repertoire shows about 810,000 distinct CDR3 sequences, approximately 13% found once; its top ten account for around 1.5%. As for this clonotype: The target antigen is unknown.

V gave up 4 bases and J gave up 7 bases; unmatched junction bases: 15. Germline CDR1 is MNHEY and CDR2 is SMNVEV (reference sequence). The CDR3 extends over 16 amino acids. Study findings and constraints: Modelling approaches yielded underestimates of out-of-frame TCR alpha sharing between monozygotic twins. Twin-shared out-of-frame alpha sequences showed excess low generation probability. Twin pairs had excess sharing that was weaker in beta out-of-frame sequences.

The data were also submitted as part of a second study, on yellow fever vaccine responses in identical twins.

Sequences were obtained from PBMCs. This clonotype was obtained from a woman aged 18-29 years in good health. The V and J genes are TRBV27 and TRBJ2-5, with TRBD2 matching 7 bases. DNA for the CDR3: TGTGCCAGCAGTTATGCCGCCAGCGGGGTTGGCGGGACCCAGTACTTC. It translates to CASSYAASGVGGTQYF.